This is a list of T cell receptor beta chains from one sample in a study of preoperative IRX-2 immunotherapy in early breast cancer. The assay was immunoSEQ multiplex PCR, and TCRdb's table has in-frame clones only and misses some. The repertoire holds 35,000 to 45,000 clones, with 82% as singletons. Sample: lymph node tissue, taken after IRX-2 immunotherapy. Source of these receptors: a human donor with breast cancer. Each CDR3 is given with its conserved first and last residue. D genes are given only for firm matches. Clone size appears in some rows only: once, few, many, or a class for an expanded clone.

clone_size j_call d_call v_call cdr3_aa cdr3_nt
- TRBJ2-3 - TRBV7-6 CASSLVGVLSTDTQYF TGTGCCAGCAGCTTGGTCGGGGTTCTTTCCACAGATACGCAGTATTTT
- TRBJ2-7 - TRBV7-8 CASSSDSAYEQYF TGTGCCAGCAGCTCGGACAGCGCCTACGAGCAGTACTTC
- TRBJ1-4 TRBD1 TRBV5-1 CASSKDRAANEKLFF TGCGCCAGCAGCAAAGACAGGGCTGCTAATGAAAAACTGTTTTTT
- TRBJ2-1 TRBD2 TRBV23-1 CASSQGSGGPSYNEQFF TGCGCCAGCAGCCAAGGTTCGGGGGGGCCATCCTACAATGAGCAGTTCTTC
- TRBJ2-1 TRBD1 TRBV14 CASSSRQGGEQFF TGTGCCAGCAGCTCCCGACAGGGTGGCGAGCAGTTCTTC
- TRBJ1-5 - TRBV6-8 CASRPDGTNQPQHF TGTGCCAGCAGACCCGACGGCACCAATCAGCCCCAGCATTTT
- TRBJ1-3 - TRBV28 CASSLSGLGNTIYF TGTGCCAGCAGTTTATCAGGGCTTGGAAACACCATATATTTT
few TRBJ2-1 - TRBV6-8 CATTLTTLYNEQFF TGTGCCACCACTTTGACAACCCTTTACAATGAGCAGTTCTTC
- TRBJ1-2 - TRBV6-8 CASREGTAPGGYTF TGTGCCAGCAGGGAAGGGACCGCCCCGGGGGGCTACACCTTC
- TRBJ1-2 TRBD1 TRBV4-1 CASSPSFGTESRANYGYTF TGCGCCAGCAGCCCAAGCTTCGGGACAGAGAGCCGGGCGAACTATGGCTACACCTTC
- TRBJ2-7 - TRBV5-1 CASSLEGQWTSYEQYF TGCGCCAGCAGCTTGGAGGGACAATGGACCTCCTACGAGCAGTACTTC
- TRBJ2-2 TRBD1 TRBV7-8 CASSIRTGGITGELFF TGTGCCAGCAGCATACGTACAGGGGGGATCACCGGGGAGCTGTTTTTT
- TRBJ2-2 - TRBV11-3 CASSPVVGGGSGAGELFF TGTGCCAGCAGCCCCGTTGTAGGTGGAGGGTCAGGAGCCGGGGAGCTGTTTTTT
- TRBJ2-5 - TRBV28 CASSLGGKETQYF TGTGCCAGCAGTCTGGGGGGAAAAGAGACCCAGTACTTC
- TRBJ1-3 - TRBV6-8 CASREGGTFSGNTIYF TGTGCCAGCAGAGAGGGGGGAACCTTCTCTGGAAACACCATATATTTT
- TRBJ1-6 - TRBV10-3 CAISESLNSPLHF TGTGCCATCAGTGAGTCGTTGAATTCACCCCTCCACTTT
- TRBJ2-7 - TRBV1 CASSQVFGGSSYEQYF TGCGCCAGCAGCCAAGTATTTGGGGGGAGCTCCTACGAGCAGTACTTC
once TRBJ1-5 TRBD1 TRBV5-1 CASSLGDRNQPQHF TGCGCCAGCAGCTTGGGGGACAGGAATCAGCCCCAGCATTTT
once TRBJ1-4 - TRBV6-8 CASSYSNEGRGEKLFF TGTGCCAGCAGTTACTCGAATGAGGGTAGGGGTGAAAAACTGTTTTTT
- TRBJ2-1 - TRBV10-3 CAISESDNLNEQFF TGTGCCATCAGTGAGTCGGATAATCTCAATGAGCAGTTCTTC
once TRBJ2-1 - TRBV4-1 CASSQGIGQYNEQFF TGCGCCAGCAGCCAGGGGATCGGACAGTACAATGAGCAGTTCTTC
- TRBJ2-3 - TRBV7-5 CASSLGLSGGSRGTQYF TGTGCCAGCAGCCTGGGTCTCAGCGGGGGGTCCCGGGGTACGCAGTATTTT
- TRBJ1-1 - TRBV5-1 CASSFTLTNTEAFF TGCGCCAGCAGCTTTACTTTAACGAACACTGAAGCTTTCTTT
- TRBJ1-2 - TRBV11-3 CASSSDTRWSNYGYTF TGTGCCAGCAGCTCAGATACACGGTGGTCTAACTATGGCTACACCTTC
- TRBJ1-1 - TRBV11-3 CASSFAGVNTEAFF TGTGCCAGCAGTTTCGCGGGGGTTAACACTGAAGCTTTCTTT
- TRBJ1-6 TRBD1 TRBV10-2 CASSVSGTGTYNSPLHF TGCGCCAGCAGTGTCTCCGGGACAGGGACCTATAATTCACCCCTCCACTTT
- TRBJ2-2 TRBD1 TRBV15 CATSRAPGQGNTGELFF TGTGCCACCAGCAGAGCCCCAGGACAGGGGAACACCGGGGAGCTGTTTTTT
- TRBJ1-1 - TRBV28 CASSLPSTNTEAFF TGTGCCAGCAGCCTACCTTCGACGAACACTGAAGCTTTCTTT
few TRBJ2-7 - TRBV6-8 CASSYSGRYEQYF TGTGCCAGCAGTTACTCTGGCCGCTACGAGCAGTACTTC
once TRBJ1-1 - TRBV19 CGSKKGPGLNTEAFF TGTGGCAGCAAAAAGGGGCCCGGCCTGAACACTGAAGCTTTCTTT
- TRBJ2-3 - TRBV29-1 CSALDLSTTDTQYF TGCAGCGCCCTGGACCTATCAACCACAGATACGCAGTATTTT
- TRBJ2-5 TRBD1 TRBV5-1 CASSSPTGQNYQETQYF TGCGCCAGCAGCTCGCCGACAGGGCAAAATTACCAAGAGACCCAGTACTTC
- TRBJ1-1 - TRBV1 CASSQGRVVIIYTEAFF TGCGCCAGCAGCCAAGGGAGGGTGGTAATCATTTACACTGAAGCTTTCTTT
few TRBJ1-6 - TRBV6-8 CASSPSRGNNSPLHF TGTGCCAGCAGCCCCTCAAGAGGGAATAATTCACCCCTCCACTTT
- TRBJ1-4 TRBD1 TRBV30 CAWTVLRPPPTGDREKLFF TGTGCCTGGACTGTACTCAGGCCCCCCCCGACAGGGGACAGGGAAAAACTGTTTTTT
- TRBJ2-2 - TRBV11-3 CASSPIQGTGELFF TGTGCCAGCAGCCCTATACAGGGAACCGGGGAGCTGTTTTTT
- TRBJ1-6 - TRBV7-1 CASSLEGAIDSPLHF TGTGCCAGCAGCTTAGAGGGCGCGATAGATTCACCCCTCCACTTT
- TRBJ1-1 - TRBV18 CASSLGPQNTEAFF TGTGCCAGCTCACTGGGACCGCAGAACACTGAAGCTTTCTTT
- TRBJ2-5 TRBD2 TRBV6-7 CASSEARLAGAETQYF TGTGCCAGCAGTGAAGCCCGGCTAGCGGGGGCAGAGACCCAGTACTTC